Here is one TCR beta chain with its context. These data belong to a study of blood T cell repertoires in COVID-19. The wider study: Samples of COVID-19 (acute and convalescent) were obtained from the United States, Italy and Spain.

CDR1 is MNHEY and CDR2 is SVGAGI in the germline V gene. The CDR3 has 14 residues. Trimming pared 2 bases from V and 1 base from J, leaving 5 bases between. Authors' methods: Estimation of nucleated cell counts relied on the amplification of reference gene primers. Here immunoSEQ multiplex PCR was the method, and the copy in TCRdb shows in-frame clones only, minus some. The V and J calls and clone size come from that table; D and trimming were worked out from the DNA. The sample has 260,000 or so clones, 82% seen once. The sample comprised peripheral blood. V is TRBV6-5 and J is TRBJ2-2; D not resolved. This clonotype originated in a woman between 65 and 79 years old with acute or convalescent COVID-19. The CDR3, as DNA: TGTGCCAGCAGTTACCTCCGGAACACCGGGGAGCTGTTTTTT. Translation: CASSYLRNTGELFF.